This T cell receptor beta chain was retrieved from a study of T cells in Graves' hyperthyroidism and ophthalmopathy. Study-wide results and limits: Ophthalmopathy got predicted by the model a median about six months before its onset. In blood, most of the thyroid clonotypes expanded above 0.001 were also present. Stable hyperthyroidism and ophthalmopathy were separated using 13 V-J signatures.

Germline V gene data show CDR1 as MDHEN and CDR2 as SYDVKM. Trimming took off 4 bases at V and 5 bases at J, with 14 bases between the two ends. The length of the CDR3 is 14 residues. Pregnant or lactating patients were excluded, as were those with uncontrolled infection or other autoimmune disease. Amplification yielded TCR beta CDR3 regions, with RNA transcripts as the source. A first-round RT-PCR of the TCR CDR3 used the HTBI primer set. TCRdb re-called the multiplex PCR reads with MiXCR, one entry per CDR3 protein. Seen here are about 640,000 distinct CDR3 sequences, about 15% observed once, and the top ten hold roughly an eighth. Regarding this clonotype: Antigen: not known.

This clonotype originated in a woman aged 45 to 65 with Graves' ophthalmopathy. The rearrangement links TRBV28 to TRBJ2-5; TRBD1 is a possible D gene (6 bases). The sample consisted of blood. In DNA, the CDR3 is TGTGCCAGCAGTTCAAACAGGGACCGGGAGACCCAGTACTTC. Its protein is CASSSNRDRETQYF.